These 11 T cell receptor beta chains were sequenced from one sample in a study of cytomegalovirus exposure and HLA in healthy donors. PCR used 60 Vbeta primers and 13 Jbeta primers. TCRdb's copy holds only in-frame clones and misses some; the assay was immunoSEQ multiplex PCR. The data contain 120,000 to 150,000 clones, almost 80% of them singletons. Specimen: PBMCs. The receptors originated from a male donor in good health and CMV-seronegative.

The chain links TRBV5-1 to TRBJ1-1, with 9 nucleotides matching TRBD1. Germline assignment: CDR1 SGHRS and CDR2 YFSETQ. Unmatched junction bases numbered 4, after V lost 1 base and J lost 6 bases. This CDR3 is 14 amino acids long. The CDR3 sequence: CASSLRQGVSEAFF. Written as DNA, the CDR3 is TGCGCCAGCAGCTTGAGACAGGGGGTGTCTGAAGCTTTCTTT.

The V call is TRBV7-2, the J call TRBJ2-1; possibly TRBD1 for D (6 bases). This CDR3 spans 14 amino acids. Germline CDR1 reads SGHTA; CDR2 reads FQGNSA. Trimming pared 3 bases from V and 12 bases from J, leaving 18 bases between. CDR3 residues: CASSFADSPDLQFF. Here the CDR3 DNA reads TGTGCCAGCAGCTTCGCGGACAGTCCCGATTTGCAGTTCTTC.

V gene TRBV28 combines with J gene TRBJ2-7, with 7 bases lining up with TRBD1. CDR1 MDHEN and CDR2 SYDVKM come from the germline V gene. The junction had 7 bases not matched to a gene; V was cut back by 6 bases and J by 5 bases. The CDR3 contains 13 residues. The CDR3 region has the DNA TGTGCCAGCAGACCGGGACAGAGCCACGAGCAGTACTTC. This gives the protein CASRPGQSHEQYF.

The V call is TRBV4-2, the J call TRBJ1-5, with D tentatively TRBD1 (6 bases). From germline, CDR1 is LGHNA and CDR2 YNFKEQ. V was cut by 4 bases and J by 0 bases, with 25 bases left in between. The CDR3 runs to 20 residues. The CDR3 DNA sequence: TGTGCCAGCAGCCTCGGCCGTGGACAGAGCGCCCGACATAGCAATCAGCCCCAGCATTTT. Residues: CASSLGRGQSARHSNQPQHF.

The V gene is TRBV5-4, the J gene TRBJ2-3; no clear D gene. The CDR3 sequence is 16 residues long. The V and J ends lost 0 bases and 0 bases respectively, with 11 bases between them. The V gene's germline CDR1 is SGHNT and CDR2 YYREEE (reference sequence). This chain's CDR3 is CASSLAGFISTDTQYF. The DNA for the CDR3 is TGTGCCAGCAGCTTGGCCGGGTTTATTAGCACAGATACGCAGTATTTT. Using reference TRBV5-4 and TRBJ2-3 for the parts outside the CDR3, the full variable domain is ETGVTQSPTHLIKTRGQQVTLRCSSQSGHNTVSWYQQALGQGPQFIFQYYREEENGRGNFPPRFSGLQFPNYSSELNVNALELDDSALYLCASSLAGFISTDTQYFGPGTRLTVL.

The sample holds a few counts of this clone. V usage is TRBV29-1 and J usage is TRBJ2-7, with D possibly matching TRBD1 (5 bases). V was cut by 4 bases and J by 3 bases, with 7 bases left in between. The CDR3 length is 11 residues. CDR1 SQVTM and CDR2 ANQGSEA come from the germline V gene. The CDR3 loop is CSVGQHYEQYF. Here the CDR3 DNA reads TGCAGCGTTGGACAGCACTACGAGCAGTACTTC.

V is TRBV28 and J is TRBJ1-2, with 7 bases matching TRBD1. Germline V gene data show CDR1 as MDHEN and CDR2 as SYDVKM. The CDR3 contains 16 residues. Trimming removed 8 bases from V and 4 bases from J; junction bases left unmatched: 16. CDR3 DNA: TGTGCCAGCCTTTACTCAGTTCACGGGACAGTCTATGGCTACACCTTC. Translated: CASLYSVHGTVYGYTF.

This rearrangement joins TRBV6-1 to TRBJ1-2; 8 bases are a match to TRBD1. J lost 8 bases, V lost 2 bases, and 10 bases had no gene match. Looked up from germline, CDR1 is MNHNS and CDR2 is SASEGT. This CDR3 comprises 15 residues. The CDR3 nucleotides are TGTGCCAGCAGTGAAAAACGAGCAGGGGGCGCCGGCTACACCTTC. This sequence encodes CASSEKRAGGAGYTF.

The CDR3 region is CASSVGASVTYEQYF. The CDR3 DNA sequence: TGTGCCAGCAGCGTAGGGGCTAGCGTAACCTACGAGCAGTACTTC. The J gene is TRBJ2-7, the V gene TRBV9, with D perhaps TRBD2 (6 bases). This CDR3 region has 15 residues. Germline CDR1 SGDLS, CDR2 YYNGEE. Deletions cut 0 bases from V and 2 bases from J, with 12 bases between.

The chain uses TRBV2 and TRBJ1-1; D is possibly TRBD1 (5 bases). The germline CDR1 and CDR2 sequences are SNHLY and FYNNEI. There are 11 residues in the CDR3. Trimming pared 5 bases from V and 6 bases from J, leaving 7 bases between. CDR3 in amino acids: CASSRQPEAFF. The CDR3 DNA is TGTGCCAGCAGTAGACAGCCTGAAGCTTTCTTT.

The CDR3 bases are TGTGCCAGCAACCTGGCTAGCGGGGGCCACTACGAGCAGTACTTC. This encodes CASNLASGGHYEQYF. This chain joins TRBV6-6 and TRBJ2-7; 10 bases line up with TRBD2. This CDR3 has 15 residues. CDR1 and CDR2 from the germline V gene are MNHNY and SVGAGI (reference sequence). V gave up 7 bases and J gave up 3 bases; unmatched junction bases: 9.